This entry describes one T cell receptor (beta chain). With random hexamers, reverse transcription was performed on about 0.5 to 1 ug of RNA. Amplification of TCR beta CDR3 spanned 54 Vbeta and 13 Jbeta via immunoSEQ multiplex PCR. TCRdb independently ran MiXCR on the immunoSEQ multiplex PCR reads; one entry per CDR3 protein. Among some 300,000 distinct CDR3 sequences listed, 75% to 85% were seen once. The sample comes from a study of CD8 T cells in Susac syndrome. Germline assignment: CDR1 MNHNS and CDR2 SASEGT. V was trimmed by 1 base and J by 2 bases, leaving 16 bases between them. The CDR3 consists of 17 residues.

Sequences were obtained from CD8+ T cells from PBMCs. This rearrangement joins TRBV6-1 to TRBJ2-3, with TRBD2 as a possible D gene (6 bases). The sequence was obtained from a human donor with multiple sclerosis. The CDR3 DNA sequence: TGTGCCAGCAGTGAAGAGACGACCGGGAGTTACACAGATACGCAGTATTTT. It encodes CASSEETTGSYTDTQYF.